The 23 T cell receptor beta chains given below trace back to one sample, sequenced in a study of T cells in Graves' hyperthyroidism and ophthalmopathy. TCR beta CDR3 sequences were amplified from RNA transcripts. TCR CDR3 regions were first amplified by RT-PCR with HTBI primers. TCRdb re-derived calls from the multiplex PCR reads in MiXCR, one entry per CDR3 protein. The profile shows about 300,000 distinct CDR3 sequences, 15% to 20% of them singletons. What was sequenced was blood. The source of these receptors is a man aged 25-45 years with Graves' hyperthyroidism.

In this sample, this clonotype turned up many times. The CDR3 bases are TGTGCCAGCAGCTACGACAGGGGGGACTACGAGCAGTACTTC. This sequence encodes CASSYDRGDYEQYF. The chain has TRBV7-9 and TRBJ2-7; 9 nucleotides align to TRBD1. V shed 4 bases and J 3 bases; nucleotides not matched to a gene: 4. There are 14 residues in the CDR3. Germline CDR1 reads SEHNR; CDR2 reads FQNEAQ (reference sequence).

J is TRBJ2-7 and V is TRBV7-9, with D perhaps assigned TRBD1 or TRBD2 (5 bases each). This CDR3 comprises 14 residues. V lost 5 bases and J lost 6, with 17 bases in between. Germline CDR1 is SEHNR and CDR2 is FQNEAQ (reference sequence). In nucleotides, the CDR3 is TGTGCCAGCAGCCCGGGGCTCCCAGTGGGCGAGCAGTACTTC. It codes for CASSPGLPVGEQYF. Drawing the rest from reference TRBV7-9 and TRBJ2-7, the complete variable domain is DTGVSQNPRHKITKRGQNVTFRCDPISEHNRLYWYRQTLGQGPEFLTYFQNEAQLEKSRLLSDRFSAERPKGSFSTLEIQRTEQGDSAMYLCASSPGLPVGEQYFGPGTRLTVT.

This clonotype showed up many times. This chain joins TRBV11-2 and TRBJ2-6; D unclear. With 2 bases removed from V and 2 bases from J, the gap between germline ends came to 22 bases. Looked up from germline, CDR1 is SGHAT and CDR2 is FQNNGV. The CDR3 is made up of 20 amino acids. CDR3 region: CASSLYRDRPNLPGANVLTF. Written as DNA, the CDR3 is TGTGCCAGCAGCTTATATAGGGATCGGCCTAATCTCCCTGGGGCCAACGTCCTGACTTTC.

Ten or more counts support this clonotype. The chain couples TRBV6-1 to TRBJ2-1; 8 bases are shared with TRBD2. In germline, CDR1 is MNHNS, CDR2 SASEGT. The CDR3 covers 15 residues. V gave up 5 bases and J gave up 0 bases; unmatched junction bases: 3. The DNA of the CDR3 is TGTGCCAGCAGTTTACTAGCGGCCTCCTACAATGAGCAGTTCTTC. It codes for CASSLLAASYNEQFF.

The chain recombines TRBV7-9 with TRBJ1-4; D perhaps matches TRBD1 (5 bases). This CDR3 is built from 15 residues. Germline loops: CDR1 SEHNR, CDR2 FQNEAQ (reference sequence). The ends were cut back, 2 bases at V and 0 bases at J, with 7 bases in the middle. In nucleotides, the CDR3 is TGTGCCAGCAGCTTATGGGGGTCAACTAATGAAAAACTGTTTTTT. This gives the protein CASSLWGSTNEKLFF.

The chain joins TRBV7-2 to TRBJ2-2; 10 nucleotides agree with TRBD2. V dropped 2 bases and J dropped 5; count of bases not matched to a gene: 2. CDR1 is SGHTA, CDR2 FQGNSA, per germline. This CDR3 contains 15 residues. CDR3 amino acids: CASSLIAGGTGELFF. The DNA of the CDR3 is TGTGCCAGCAGCTTAATAGCGGGAGGAACCGGGGAGCTGTTTTTT.

This clonotype occurred many times. V usage is TRBV28 and J usage is TRBJ2-1; D uncertain. The ends were cut back, 7 bases at V and 7 bases at J, with 14 bases in the middle. CDR3 length equals 13 residues. The germline V gene has CDR1 MDHEN and CDR2 SYDVKM. CDR3 bases: TGTGCCAGCACTACCTCCGGGTGGAATGAGCAGTTCTTC. This gives the protein CASTTSGWNEQFF.

The chain combines TRBV7-3 with TRBJ2-1; 9 bases agree with TRBD2. V gave up 5 bases and J gave up 3 bases; unmatched junction bases: 5. This CDR3 contains 15 residues. The germline V gene encodes CDR1 SGHTA and CDR2 FQGTGA. The CDR3 protein is CASSSSGSHYNEQFF. CDR3 coding DNA: TGTGCCAGCAGCAGTAGCGGGAGCCACTACAATGAGCAGTTCTTC.

This clonotype was picked up many times. The V gene is TRBV6-1, the J gene TRBJ1-2; the match to TRBD1 covers 12 bases. Unmatched junction bases numbered 6, after V lost 0 bases and J lost 4 bases. Germline CDR1 MNHNS, CDR2 SASEGT. This CDR3 has 17 amino acids. CDR3 residues: CASSEAGTGGLGYGYTF. As DNA, the CDR3 is TGTGCCAGCAGTGAAGCTGGGACAGGGGGCCTCGGCTATGGCTACACCTTC.

This clonotype was counted at least ten times. This rearrangement joins TRBV30 to TRBJ2-1; 9 bases align to TRBD2. Germline CDR1 GTSNPN, CDR2 SVGIG (reference sequence). The V and J ends lost 4 bases and 6 bases, in that order; junction bases with no gene match: 4. The CDR3 spans 13 residues. The CDR3 here is CAWNSGSFNEQFF. CDR3 nucleotides: TGTGCCTGGAATAGCGGGAGTTTCAATGAGCAGTTCTTC.

This clonotype has a count of ten or more. The chain is built from TRBV10-3 and TRBJ1-1; tentatively, D is TRBD1 (5 bases). Germline assignment: CDR1 ENHRY and CDR2 SYGVKD. The CDR3 covers 14 residues. V was pared by 7 bases and J by 0 bases, with 12 bases between. CDR3 loop: CAITRGGLNTEAFF. The DNA of the CDR3 is TGTGCCATCACCCGTGGGGGGTTGAACACTGAAGCTTTCTTT.

This clonotype occurred a few times. The J gene is TRBJ1-1, the V gene TRBV6-6; possibly TRBD1 for D (5 bases). CDR1 MNHNY and CDR2 SVGAGI come from the germline V gene (reference sequence). Trimming took 2 bases from V and 6 from J, leaving 7 bases between them. This CDR3 is built from 12 residues. This CDR3 reads CASSYRGAEAFF. The CDR3 coding sequence is TGTGCCAGCAGTTACAGGGGAGCTGAAGCTTTCTTT.

This clonotype came up many times. CDR3: CSVRHKLAKNTEAFF. The CDR3 DNA is TGCAGCGTTAGACATAAGCTCGCGAAAAATACTGAAGCTTTCTTT. This chain links TRBV29-1 with TRBJ1-1; D gene uncertain. V was shortened by 5 bases and J by 5 bases, with 21 bases between the two germline ends. This CDR3 contains 15 residues. Germline values: CDR1 SQVTM, CDR2 ANQGSEA.

At least ten counts were recorded for this clonotype. This chain links TRBV7-8 with TRBJ2-7; D uncertain. Germline V gene lookup returns CDR1 SGHVS and CDR2 FQNEAQ. V lost 4 bases and J lost 1, with 14 bases in between. The CDR3 consists of 15 residues. The CDR3 DNA follows: TGTGCCAGCAGCTATAGTCCGAGCCCGTCCTACGAGCAGTACTTC. Translated: CASSYSPSPSYEQYF.

The sample holds many counts of this clonotype. The rearrangement links TRBV27 to TRBJ2-1, with D hard to call. The V gene's germline CDR1 is MNHEY and CDR2 SMNVEV (reference sequence). CDR3 length equals 15 residues. V lost 1 base to trimming and J lost 5 bases, with 12 bases between them. This chain's CDR3 is CASSLLRDNDNEQFF. CDR3 in DNA: TGTGCCAGCAGTTTATTAAGAGATAACGACAATGAGCAGTTCTTC.

This clonotype has just a few counts. This rearrangement joins TRBV24-1 to TRBJ2-1, with TRBD2 matching over 7 bases. The CDR3 spans 17 residues. The germline V gene encodes CDR1 KGHDR and CDR2 SFDVKD. V lost 7 bases, J lost 9 bases, and 20 bases stayed unmatched. Here the CDR3 reads CATSSPPESGIFFEQFF. The DNA of the CDR3 is TGTGCCACCAGCAGCCCCCCAGAGAGCGGGATTTTCTTTGAGCAGTTCTTC.

This chain links TRBV27 with TRBJ2-6; no clear D. The V and J ends lost 1 base and 0 bases respectively, with 7 bases between them. CDR3 size: 16 residues. The germline gives CDR1 MNHEY, CDR2 SMNVEV (reference sequence). CDR3 in DNA: TGTGCCAGCAGTTTATTAACAGACTCTGGGGCCAACGTCCTGACTTTC. Translating it yields CASSLLTDSGANVLTF.

At least ten counts were recorded for this clonotype. The gene calls are TRBV6-1 and TRBJ2-5; 12 bases line up with TRBD1. CDR3 length equals 16 residues. Germline V gene lookup returns CDR1 MNHNS and CDR2 SASEGT. J was trimmed by 3 bases and V by 5 bases; bases with no gene match: 7. CDR3: CASSWGGQGAEETQYF. The CDR3 nucleotides read TGTGCCAGCAGTTGGGGGGGACAGGGGGCTGAAGAGACCCAGTACTTC.

Note on this clonotype: This may arise from a read error, as a much more abundant clone is one base away. The gene calls are TRBV2 and TRBJ2-7; no reliable D call. The CDR3 length is 14 residues. Per the germline V gene, CDR1 is SNHLY and CDR2 is FYNNEI. The CDR3 DNA reads as TGTGCCAACAACCGCCCAGACGGAAATTACGGGCAGTACGTC. The encoded protein is CANNRPDGNYGQYV.

This clonotype appeared many times. V usage is TRBV13 and J usage is TRBJ2-2; 9 bases map to TRBD1. CDR1 PRHDT and CDR2 FYEKMQ come from the germline V gene (reference sequence). V trimming: 4 bases; J trimming: 3 bases; junction bases outside the gene matches: 3. The CDR3 is 15 amino acids. This CDR3 reads CASSSGTGYTGELFF. Written as DNA, the CDR3 is TGTGCCAGCAGCTCCGGGACAGGGTACACCGGGGAGCTGTTTTTT.

This clonotype was recorded at least ten times. The chain has TRBV20-1 and TRBJ2-1; D may be TRBD1 (6 bases). The length of the CDR3 is 16 residues. CDR1 DFQATT and CDR2 SNEGSKA come from the germline V gene (reference sequence). Trimming left V 3 bases short and J 4 bases short, with 19 bases between. The CDR3 DNA reads as TGCAGTGCTAGGGCCCTCGACAGGCCACTTTACAATGAGCAGTTCTTC. Translating it yields CSARALDRPLYNEQFF.

This clonotype was found many times. J is TRBJ2-7 and V is TRBV3-1; TRBD1 agrees at 10 bases. J lost 9 bases, V lost 4 bases, and 6 bases had no gene match. The CDR3 has 13 residues. CDR1 is LGHDT and CDR2 is YNNKEL in the germline V gene (reference sequence). The chain's CDR3 is CASSPRDRGVQYF. Written as DNA, the CDR3 is TGTGCCAGCAGCCCCCGGGACAGGGGAGTGCAGTACTTC.

This chain joins TRBV7-9 and TRBJ2-3; 13 bases line up with TRBD2. CDR1 and CDR2 from the germline V gene are SEHNR and FQNEAQ (reference sequence). CDR3 size: 19 residues. V shed 4 bases and J 1 base; nucleotides not matched to a gene: 11. The CDR3 here is CASSSTSGRAVRRTDTQYF. The DNA of the CDR3 is TGTGCCAGCAGCTCAACTAGCGGGAGGGCCGTCAGACGCACAGATACGCAGTATTTT.